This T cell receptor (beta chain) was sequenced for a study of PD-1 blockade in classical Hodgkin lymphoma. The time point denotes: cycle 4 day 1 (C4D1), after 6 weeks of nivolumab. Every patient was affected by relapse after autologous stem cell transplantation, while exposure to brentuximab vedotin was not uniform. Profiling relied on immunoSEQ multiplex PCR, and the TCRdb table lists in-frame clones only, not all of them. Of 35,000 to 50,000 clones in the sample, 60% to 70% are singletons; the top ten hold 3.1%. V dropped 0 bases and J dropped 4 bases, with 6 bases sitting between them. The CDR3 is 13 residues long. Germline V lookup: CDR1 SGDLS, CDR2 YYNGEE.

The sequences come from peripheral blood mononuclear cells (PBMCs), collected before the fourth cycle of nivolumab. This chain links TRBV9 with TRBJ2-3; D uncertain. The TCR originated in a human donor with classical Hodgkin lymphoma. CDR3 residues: CASSVDFSDTQYF. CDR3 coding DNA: TGTGCCAGCAGCGTAGACTTCTCAGATACGCAGTATTTT.